The 12 T cell receptor beta chains presented below share a single source sample, sequenced in a study of response to subunit inactivated influenza vaccine. In TCRdb, the RT-PCR reads were re-called with MiXCR into one record per CDR3 protein. Seen here are 650,000 to 700,000 distinct CDR3 sequences, around 16% observed once, and the top ten hold about 9.9%. Sequenced material: PBMCs from blood, taken about 12 days after vaccination. These receptors all come from a man aged 50-59 years who received an inactivated influenza vaccine.

There are many counts of this clonotype. J is TRBJ1-5 and V is TRBV6-2 or TRBV6-3; D uncertain. This CDR3 is built from 13 residues. Germline V gene data show CDR1 as MNHEY and CDR2 as SVGEGT. V was trimmed by 7 bases and J by 2 bases, leaving 9 bases between them. Here the CDR3 reads CASTDLRNQPQHF. The DNA for the CDR3 is TGTGCCAGCACCGACCTACGCAATCAGCCCCAGCATTTT.

The table lists this clonotype with many counts. The CDR3: CASAEGGVQETQYF. The CDR3, as DNA: TGTGCCAGCGCCGAGGGGGGGGTTCAAGAGACCCAGTACTTC. V and J are TRBV6-5 and TRBJ2-5; D might be TRBD2 (7 bases). Germline V gene sequence: CDR1 MNHEY, CDR2 SVGAGI. This CDR3 has 14 residues. With 8 bases removed from V and 2 bases from J, the gap between germline ends came to 15 bases.

The rearrangement links TRBV7-9 to TRBJ2-1; 7 bases agree with TRBD2. The ends lost 5 bases at V and 4 bases at J; junction bases unmatched: 11. The CDR3 is 16 amino acids. Germline V gene data show CDR1 as SEHNR and CDR2 as FQNEAQ (reference sequence). The CDR3 bases are TGTGCCAGCAGCCCGTTGCGGGGGAGATTTTACAATGAGCAGTTCTTC. Translated: CASSPLRGRFYNEQFF.

This rearrangement joins TRBV5-1 to TRBJ1-4; D unresolved. V lost 1 base to trimming and J lost 6 bases, with 7 bases between them. This CDR3 spans 13 amino acids. The V gene's germline CDR1 is SGHRS and CDR2 YFSETQ. CDR3 amino acids: CASSLSGDEKLFF. The CDR3 DNA sequence: TGCGCCAGCAGCTTGTCCGGCGATGAAAAACTGTTTTTT.

This clonotype was observed a few times. This chain joins TRBV24-1 and TRBJ2-5, with TRBD1 matching 9 bases. The CDR3 length is 15 residues. Germline lookup yields CDR1 KGHDR and CDR2 SFDVKD. The V segment lost 4 bases and the J segment 4 bases; nucleotides outside the gene matches: 6. The CDR3 nucleotides read TGTGCCACCAGTGACCCTACAGGGGGCCGAGAGACCCAGTACTTC. Its protein is CATSDPTGGRETQYF.

This rearrangement joins TRBV11-2 to TRBJ2-7; 9 nucleotides align to TRBD2. Trimming took 1 base from V and 3 from J; bases not matched to a gene: 10. Per the germline V gene, CDR1 is SGHAT and CDR2 is FQNNGV. The CDR3 spans 17 residues. The CDR3 nucleotides read TGTGCCAGCAGCTTAGTCACGGCTAGCGGGAAAATCTACGAGCAGTACTTC. This codes for CASSLVTASGKIYEQYF.

The rearrangement joins TRBV12-3 or TRBV12-4 to TRBJ1-4; 9 bases align to TRBD1. This CDR3 is 15 amino acids long. With 4 bases clipped from V and 0 bases from J, the junction kept 0 bases outside the gene matches. CDR3 nucleotides: TGTGCCAGCAGTTGGACAGGGGCAACTAATGAAAAACTGTTTTTT. This sequence encodes CASSWTGATNEKLFF.

This sequence joins TRBV24-1 and TRBJ2-5, with D possibly being TRBD1 (7 bases). This CDR3 has 17 amino acids. The V end was cut by 7 bases, the J end by 1 base, with 21 bases between. Germline V CDR1 and CDR2: KGHDR, SFDVKD. In DNA form, the CDR3 reads TGTGCCACCAGCAAGGGGGGCAGGGGGTTCCTCCAAGAGACCCAGTACTTC. Its protein is CATSKGGRGFLQETQYF.

This clonotype was found many times. The chain has TRBV7-2 and TRBJ2-5, with D hard to call. The CDR3 has 16 residues. The V and J ends lost 0 bases and 2 bases respectively, with 13 bases between them. Germline V gives CDR1 SGHTA, CDR2 FQGNSA. CDR3 bases: TGTGCCAGCAGCTTAGCTCAGGCGCCAGTACAAGAGACCCAGTACTTC. As protein: CASSLAQAPVQETQYF.

CDR3 loop: CASSQVKTGGTDTQYF. The CDR3 region has the DNA TGTGCCAGCAGCCAAGTCAAGACAGGCGGCACAGATACGCAGTATTTT. The rearrangement joins TRBV3-1 to TRBJ2-3, with D perhaps TRBD1 (6 bases). Per the germline V gene, CDR1 is LGHDT and CDR2 is YNNKEL (reference sequence). This CDR3 contains 16 residues. V was shortened by 1 base and J by 1 base, with 12 bases between the two germline ends.

V and J are TRBV20-1 and TRBJ2-7; D might be TRBD2 (6 bases). V dropped 6 bases and J dropped 2 bases, with 17 bases sitting between them. This CDR3 comprises 14 residues. Germline V gives CDR1 DFQATT, CDR2 SNEGSKA (reference sequence). The CDR3 is CSALRGGAPYEQYF. The CDR3 DNA is TGCAGTGCCCTACGAGGCGGGGCCCCCTACGAGCAGTACTTC.

This chain joins TRBV21-1 and TRBJ2-7; the table's D call, TRBD1, has no DNA check behind it. TRBV21-1 constitutes a pseudogene. CDR3 length: 14 amino acids. CDR3 DNA: TGTGCCAGCACAACAACTCCCCGGACCTACGAGCAGTACTTC. It codes for CASTTTPRTYEQYF.